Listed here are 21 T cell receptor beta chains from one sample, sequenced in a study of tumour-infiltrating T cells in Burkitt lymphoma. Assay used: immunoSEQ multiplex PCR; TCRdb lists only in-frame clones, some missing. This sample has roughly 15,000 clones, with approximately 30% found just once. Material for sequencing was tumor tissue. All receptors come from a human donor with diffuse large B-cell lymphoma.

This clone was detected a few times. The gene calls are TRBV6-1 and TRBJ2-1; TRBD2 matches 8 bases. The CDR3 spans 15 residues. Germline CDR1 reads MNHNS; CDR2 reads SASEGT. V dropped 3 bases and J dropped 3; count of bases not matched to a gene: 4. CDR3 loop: CASSEVAGHYNEQFF. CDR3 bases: TGTGCCAGCAGTGAGGTAGCGGGGCACTACAATGAGCAGTTCTTC.

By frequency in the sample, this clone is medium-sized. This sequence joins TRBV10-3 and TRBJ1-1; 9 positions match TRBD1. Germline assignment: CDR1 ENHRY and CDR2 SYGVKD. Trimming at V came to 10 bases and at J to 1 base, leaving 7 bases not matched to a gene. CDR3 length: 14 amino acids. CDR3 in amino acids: CASRGQGQNTEAFF. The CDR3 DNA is TGTGCCAGCAGGGGACAGGGCCAGAACACTGAAGCTTTCTTT.

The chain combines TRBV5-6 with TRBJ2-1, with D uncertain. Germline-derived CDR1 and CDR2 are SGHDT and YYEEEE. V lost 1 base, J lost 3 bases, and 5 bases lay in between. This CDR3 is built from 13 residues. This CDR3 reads CASSLRNYNEQFF. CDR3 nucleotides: TGTGCCAGCAGCTTGCGGAACTACAATGAGCAGTTCTTC.

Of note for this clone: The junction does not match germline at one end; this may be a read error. The CDR3 coding sequence is TGTACCAGCTCACCGACTTTTGGTAGCAATCAGCCCCAGCATTTT. As protein: CTSSPTFGSNQPQHF. The rearrangement joins TRBV18 to TRBJ1-5, with D unclear. This CDR3 contains 15 residues. The V gene's germline CDR1 is KGHSH and CDR2 LQKENI.

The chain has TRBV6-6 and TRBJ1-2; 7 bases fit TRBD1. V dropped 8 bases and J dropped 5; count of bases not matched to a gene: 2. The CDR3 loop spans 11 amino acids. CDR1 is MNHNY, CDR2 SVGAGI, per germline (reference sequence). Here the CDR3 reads CASEGAYGYTF. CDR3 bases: TGTGCCAGCGAGGGGGCGTATGGCTACACCTTC.

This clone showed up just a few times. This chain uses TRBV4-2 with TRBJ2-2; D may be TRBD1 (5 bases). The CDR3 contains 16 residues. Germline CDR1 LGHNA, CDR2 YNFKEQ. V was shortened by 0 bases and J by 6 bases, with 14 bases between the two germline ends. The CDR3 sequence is CASSQETTGRAGELFF. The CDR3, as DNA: TGTGCCAGCAGCCAAGAGACAACAGGTCGGGCCGGGGAGCTGTTTTTT.

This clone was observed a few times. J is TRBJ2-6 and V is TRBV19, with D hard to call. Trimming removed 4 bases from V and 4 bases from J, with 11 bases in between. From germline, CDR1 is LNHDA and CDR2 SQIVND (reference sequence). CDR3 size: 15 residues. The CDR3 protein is CASSTAMGGANVLTF. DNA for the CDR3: TGTGCCAGTAGTACGGCGATGGGGGGGGCCAACGTCCTGACTTTC.

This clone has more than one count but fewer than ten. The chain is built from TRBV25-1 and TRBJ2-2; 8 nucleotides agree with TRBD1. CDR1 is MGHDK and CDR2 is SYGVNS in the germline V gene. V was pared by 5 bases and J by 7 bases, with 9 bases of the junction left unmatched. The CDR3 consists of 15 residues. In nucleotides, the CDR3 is TGTGCCAGCAGTAGACTACAGGGGGTGGGCGGGGAGCTGTTTTTT. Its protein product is CASSRLQGVGGELFF.

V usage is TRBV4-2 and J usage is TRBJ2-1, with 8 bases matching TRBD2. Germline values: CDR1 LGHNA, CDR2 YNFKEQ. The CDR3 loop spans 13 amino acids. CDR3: CSGAAGAGNEQFF. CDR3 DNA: TGTTCTGGGGCAGCGGGAGCGGGCAATGAGCAGTTCTTC.

CDR3: CASSNADRDLTEAFF. CDR3 bases: TGTGCCAGTAGTAACGCGGACAGGGATCTCACTGAAGCTTTCTTT. This chain connects TRBV19 to TRBJ1-1; the match to TRBD1 covers 8 bases. There are 15 residues in the CDR3. Germline V gives CDR1 LNHDA, CDR2 SQIVND (reference sequence). Germline trimming cut 4 bases from V and 4 bases from J; bases unmatched to any gene: 8.

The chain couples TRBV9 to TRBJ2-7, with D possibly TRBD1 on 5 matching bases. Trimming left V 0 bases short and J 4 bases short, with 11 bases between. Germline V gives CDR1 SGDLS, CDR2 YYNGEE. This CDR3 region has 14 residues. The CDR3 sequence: CASSVGGQQYEQYF. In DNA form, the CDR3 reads TGTGCCAGCAGCGTAGGGGGCCAGCAGTACGAGCAGTACTTC. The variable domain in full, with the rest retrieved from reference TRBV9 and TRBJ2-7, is DSGVTQTPKHLITATGQRVTLRCSPRSGDLSVYWYQQSLDQGLQFLIQYYNGEERAKGNILERFSAQQFPDLHSELNLSSLELGDSALYFCASSVGGQQYEQYFGPGTRLTVT.

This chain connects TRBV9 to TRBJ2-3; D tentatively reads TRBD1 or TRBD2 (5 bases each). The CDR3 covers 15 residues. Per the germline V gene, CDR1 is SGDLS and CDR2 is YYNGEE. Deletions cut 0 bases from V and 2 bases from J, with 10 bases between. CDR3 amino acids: CASSVGYGTTDTQYF. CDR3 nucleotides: TGTGCCAGCAGCGTAGGTTACGGGACCACAGATACGCAGTATTTT.

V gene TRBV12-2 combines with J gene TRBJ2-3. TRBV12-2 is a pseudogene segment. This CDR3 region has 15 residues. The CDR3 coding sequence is TGTGCAAGTCGCTTAAACAGAGGTACCACAGATACGCAGTATTTT. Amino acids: CASRLNRGTTDTQYF.

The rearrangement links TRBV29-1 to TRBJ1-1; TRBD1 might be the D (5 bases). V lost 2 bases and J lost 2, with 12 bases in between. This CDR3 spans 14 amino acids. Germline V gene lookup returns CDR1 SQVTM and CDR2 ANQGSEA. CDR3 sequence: CSVELSGINTEAFF. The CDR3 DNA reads TGCAGCGTTGAACTTTCAGGGATTAACACTGAAGCTTTCTTT. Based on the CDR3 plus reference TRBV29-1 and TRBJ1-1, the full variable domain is SAVISQKPSRDICQRGTSLTIQCQVDSQVTMMFWYRQQPGQSLTLIATANQGSEATYESGFVIDKFPISRPNLTFSTLTVSNMSPEDSSIYLCSVELSGINTEAFFGQGTRLTVV.

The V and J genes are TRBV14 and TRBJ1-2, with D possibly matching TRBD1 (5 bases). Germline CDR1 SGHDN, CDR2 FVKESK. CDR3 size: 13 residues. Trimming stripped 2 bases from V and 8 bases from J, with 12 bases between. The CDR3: CASSQTGLGGYTF. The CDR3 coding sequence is TGTGCCAGCAGCCAAACAGGACTCGGGGGCTACACCTTC.

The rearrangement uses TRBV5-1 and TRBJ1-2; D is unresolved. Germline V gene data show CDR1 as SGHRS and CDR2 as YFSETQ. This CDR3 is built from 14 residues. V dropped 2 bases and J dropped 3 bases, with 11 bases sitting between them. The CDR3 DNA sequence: TGCGCCAGCAGCTTCAATGAGTTCGACTATGGCTACACCTTC. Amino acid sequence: CASSFNEFDYGYTF. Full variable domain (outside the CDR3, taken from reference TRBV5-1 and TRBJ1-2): KAGVTQTPRYLIKTRGQQVTLSCSPISGHRSVSWYQQTPGQGLQFLFEYFSETQRNKGNFPGRFSGRQFSNSRSEMNVSTLELGDSALYLCASSFNEFDYGYTFGSGTRLTVV.

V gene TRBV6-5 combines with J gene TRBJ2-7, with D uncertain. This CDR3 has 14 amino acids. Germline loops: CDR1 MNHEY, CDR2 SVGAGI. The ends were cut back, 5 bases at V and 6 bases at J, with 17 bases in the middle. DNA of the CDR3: TGTGCCAGCAGTAACTTAGCAGGACCCTCCGAGCAGTACTTC. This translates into CASSNLAGPSEQYF.

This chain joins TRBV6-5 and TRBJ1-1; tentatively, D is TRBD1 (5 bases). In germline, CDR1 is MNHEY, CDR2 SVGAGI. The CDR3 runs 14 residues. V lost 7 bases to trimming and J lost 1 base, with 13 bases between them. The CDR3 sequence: CASTMTEGNTEAFF. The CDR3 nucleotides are TGTGCCAGCACTATGACAGAGGGGAACACTGAAGCTTTCTTT.

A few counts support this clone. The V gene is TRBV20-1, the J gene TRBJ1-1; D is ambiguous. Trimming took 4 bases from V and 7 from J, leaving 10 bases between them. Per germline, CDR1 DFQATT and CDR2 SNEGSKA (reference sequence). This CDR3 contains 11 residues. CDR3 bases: TGCAGTGCTAAGGATTCCCATGAAGCTTTCTTT. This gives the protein CSAKDSHEAFF.

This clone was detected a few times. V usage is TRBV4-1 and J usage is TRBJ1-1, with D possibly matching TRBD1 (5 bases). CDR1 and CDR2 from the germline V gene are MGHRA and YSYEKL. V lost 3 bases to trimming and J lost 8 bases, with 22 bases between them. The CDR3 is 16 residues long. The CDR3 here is CASSQTNGGMVFEAFF. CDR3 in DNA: TGCGCCAGCAGCCAGACTAATGGGGGGATGGTTTTCGAAGCTTTCTTT.

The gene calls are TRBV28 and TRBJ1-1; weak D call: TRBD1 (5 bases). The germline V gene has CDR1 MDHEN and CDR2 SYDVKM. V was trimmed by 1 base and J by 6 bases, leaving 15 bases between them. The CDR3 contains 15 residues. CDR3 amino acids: CASSLYSGTDAEAFF. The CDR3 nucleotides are TGTGCCAGCAGTTTATATTCCGGGACGGACGCTGAAGCTTTCTTT. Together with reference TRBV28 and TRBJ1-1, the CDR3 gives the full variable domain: DVKVTQSSRYLVKRTGEKVFLECVQDMDHENMFWYRQDPGLGLRLIYFSYDVKMKEKGDIPEGYSVSREKKERFSLILESASTNQTSMYLCASSLYSGTDAEAFFGQGTRLTVV.